This TCR beta chain was identified during a study of T cell responses to AZD1222 COVID-19 vaccine. General study findings and limits: CD4 TCRs associated with vaccination spanned spike, dominating at 160-218 and 743-854. Spike-specific TCR breadth rose after two AZD1222 doses, and depth rose as well. No repertoire was sampled before or during the peak T cell response, only after it. The sample set comprised mostly white British donors with more females, and clonal diversity was possibly underestimated.

Looked up from germline, CDR1 is PRHDT and CDR2 is FYEKMQ (reference sequence). CDR3 length: 9 residues. The table came from immunoSEQ multiplex PCR; TCRdb's copy has only in-frame clones and leaves some out. This sample has fewer than 120,000 clones, with around 93% found just once. As to this clone: The antigen remains unidentified. The junction does not match germline at one end; this may be a read error.

The receptor was isolated from an adult who received the AZD1222 COVID-19 vaccine. Here the sequenced sample was peripheral blood, taken 28 days after the second AZD1222 dose. The chain employs TRBV13 and TRBJ1-2; D unclear. The CDR3 is CASSSLFPF. In DNA, the CDR3 is TGTGCCAGCAGCTCCCTATTCCCCTTC.